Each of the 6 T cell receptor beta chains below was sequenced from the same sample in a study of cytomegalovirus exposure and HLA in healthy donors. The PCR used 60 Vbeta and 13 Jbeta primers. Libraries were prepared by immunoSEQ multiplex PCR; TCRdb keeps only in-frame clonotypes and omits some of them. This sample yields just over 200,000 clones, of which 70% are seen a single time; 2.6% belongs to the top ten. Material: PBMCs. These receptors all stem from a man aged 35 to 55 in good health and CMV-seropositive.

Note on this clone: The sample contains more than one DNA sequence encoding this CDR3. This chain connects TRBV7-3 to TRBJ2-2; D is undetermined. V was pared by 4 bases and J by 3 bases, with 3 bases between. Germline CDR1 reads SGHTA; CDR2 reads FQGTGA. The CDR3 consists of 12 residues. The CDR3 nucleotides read TGTGCCAGCAGCTCATACACCGGGGAGCTGTTTTTT. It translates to CASSSYTGELFF.

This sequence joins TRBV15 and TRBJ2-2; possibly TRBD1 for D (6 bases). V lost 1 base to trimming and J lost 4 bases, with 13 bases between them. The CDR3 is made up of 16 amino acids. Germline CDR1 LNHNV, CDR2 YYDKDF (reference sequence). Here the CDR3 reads CATSRGTARSTGELFF. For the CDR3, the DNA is TGTGCCACCAGCAGAGGGACAGCGAGGTCCACCGGGGAGCTGTTTTTT.

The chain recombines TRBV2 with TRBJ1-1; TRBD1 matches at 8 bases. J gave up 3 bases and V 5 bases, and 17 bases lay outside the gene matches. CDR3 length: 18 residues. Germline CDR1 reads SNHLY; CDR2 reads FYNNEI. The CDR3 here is CASSPRGGGAGGHTEAFF. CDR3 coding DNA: TGTGCCAGCAGTCCAAGGGGGGGTGGGGCAGGGGGCCACACTGAAGCTTTCTTT.

In nucleotides, the CDR3 is TGTGCCAGTAGTATAGATGGGGCCCACTTCAATCAGCCCCAGCATTTT. Its translation: CASSIDGAHFNQPQHF. The rearrangement joins TRBV19 to TRBJ1-5; D might be TRBD1 (5 bases). The CDR3 sequence is 16 residues long. CDR1 is LNHDA, CDR2 SQIVND, per germline (reference sequence). The V end was cut by 0 bases, the J end by 3 bases, with 12 bases between.

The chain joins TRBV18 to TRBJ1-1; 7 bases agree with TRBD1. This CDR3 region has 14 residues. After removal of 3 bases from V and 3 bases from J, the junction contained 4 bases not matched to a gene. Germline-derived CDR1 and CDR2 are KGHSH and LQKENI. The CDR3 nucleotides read TGTGCCAGCTCACCGAGGGGGCTGGACACTGAAGCTTTCTTT. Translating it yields CASSPRGLDTEAFF.

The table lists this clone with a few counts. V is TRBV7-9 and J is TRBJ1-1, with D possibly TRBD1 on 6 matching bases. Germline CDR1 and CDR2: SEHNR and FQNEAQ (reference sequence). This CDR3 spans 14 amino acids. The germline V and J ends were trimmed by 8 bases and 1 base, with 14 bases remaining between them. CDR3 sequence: CASCQGSSNTEAFF. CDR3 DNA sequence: TGTGCCAGCTGTCAGGGGTCGTCGAACACTGAAGCTTTCTTT.